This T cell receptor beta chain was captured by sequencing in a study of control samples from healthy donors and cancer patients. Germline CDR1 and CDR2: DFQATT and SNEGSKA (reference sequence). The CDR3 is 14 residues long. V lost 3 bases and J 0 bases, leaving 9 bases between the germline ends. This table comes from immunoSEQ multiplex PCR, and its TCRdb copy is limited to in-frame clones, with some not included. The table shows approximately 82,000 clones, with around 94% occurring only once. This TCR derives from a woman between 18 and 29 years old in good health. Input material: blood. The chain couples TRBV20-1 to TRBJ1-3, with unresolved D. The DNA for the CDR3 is TGCAGTGCTAGTACGCCGAGCTCTGGAAACACCATATATTTT. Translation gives CSASTPSSGNTIYF.